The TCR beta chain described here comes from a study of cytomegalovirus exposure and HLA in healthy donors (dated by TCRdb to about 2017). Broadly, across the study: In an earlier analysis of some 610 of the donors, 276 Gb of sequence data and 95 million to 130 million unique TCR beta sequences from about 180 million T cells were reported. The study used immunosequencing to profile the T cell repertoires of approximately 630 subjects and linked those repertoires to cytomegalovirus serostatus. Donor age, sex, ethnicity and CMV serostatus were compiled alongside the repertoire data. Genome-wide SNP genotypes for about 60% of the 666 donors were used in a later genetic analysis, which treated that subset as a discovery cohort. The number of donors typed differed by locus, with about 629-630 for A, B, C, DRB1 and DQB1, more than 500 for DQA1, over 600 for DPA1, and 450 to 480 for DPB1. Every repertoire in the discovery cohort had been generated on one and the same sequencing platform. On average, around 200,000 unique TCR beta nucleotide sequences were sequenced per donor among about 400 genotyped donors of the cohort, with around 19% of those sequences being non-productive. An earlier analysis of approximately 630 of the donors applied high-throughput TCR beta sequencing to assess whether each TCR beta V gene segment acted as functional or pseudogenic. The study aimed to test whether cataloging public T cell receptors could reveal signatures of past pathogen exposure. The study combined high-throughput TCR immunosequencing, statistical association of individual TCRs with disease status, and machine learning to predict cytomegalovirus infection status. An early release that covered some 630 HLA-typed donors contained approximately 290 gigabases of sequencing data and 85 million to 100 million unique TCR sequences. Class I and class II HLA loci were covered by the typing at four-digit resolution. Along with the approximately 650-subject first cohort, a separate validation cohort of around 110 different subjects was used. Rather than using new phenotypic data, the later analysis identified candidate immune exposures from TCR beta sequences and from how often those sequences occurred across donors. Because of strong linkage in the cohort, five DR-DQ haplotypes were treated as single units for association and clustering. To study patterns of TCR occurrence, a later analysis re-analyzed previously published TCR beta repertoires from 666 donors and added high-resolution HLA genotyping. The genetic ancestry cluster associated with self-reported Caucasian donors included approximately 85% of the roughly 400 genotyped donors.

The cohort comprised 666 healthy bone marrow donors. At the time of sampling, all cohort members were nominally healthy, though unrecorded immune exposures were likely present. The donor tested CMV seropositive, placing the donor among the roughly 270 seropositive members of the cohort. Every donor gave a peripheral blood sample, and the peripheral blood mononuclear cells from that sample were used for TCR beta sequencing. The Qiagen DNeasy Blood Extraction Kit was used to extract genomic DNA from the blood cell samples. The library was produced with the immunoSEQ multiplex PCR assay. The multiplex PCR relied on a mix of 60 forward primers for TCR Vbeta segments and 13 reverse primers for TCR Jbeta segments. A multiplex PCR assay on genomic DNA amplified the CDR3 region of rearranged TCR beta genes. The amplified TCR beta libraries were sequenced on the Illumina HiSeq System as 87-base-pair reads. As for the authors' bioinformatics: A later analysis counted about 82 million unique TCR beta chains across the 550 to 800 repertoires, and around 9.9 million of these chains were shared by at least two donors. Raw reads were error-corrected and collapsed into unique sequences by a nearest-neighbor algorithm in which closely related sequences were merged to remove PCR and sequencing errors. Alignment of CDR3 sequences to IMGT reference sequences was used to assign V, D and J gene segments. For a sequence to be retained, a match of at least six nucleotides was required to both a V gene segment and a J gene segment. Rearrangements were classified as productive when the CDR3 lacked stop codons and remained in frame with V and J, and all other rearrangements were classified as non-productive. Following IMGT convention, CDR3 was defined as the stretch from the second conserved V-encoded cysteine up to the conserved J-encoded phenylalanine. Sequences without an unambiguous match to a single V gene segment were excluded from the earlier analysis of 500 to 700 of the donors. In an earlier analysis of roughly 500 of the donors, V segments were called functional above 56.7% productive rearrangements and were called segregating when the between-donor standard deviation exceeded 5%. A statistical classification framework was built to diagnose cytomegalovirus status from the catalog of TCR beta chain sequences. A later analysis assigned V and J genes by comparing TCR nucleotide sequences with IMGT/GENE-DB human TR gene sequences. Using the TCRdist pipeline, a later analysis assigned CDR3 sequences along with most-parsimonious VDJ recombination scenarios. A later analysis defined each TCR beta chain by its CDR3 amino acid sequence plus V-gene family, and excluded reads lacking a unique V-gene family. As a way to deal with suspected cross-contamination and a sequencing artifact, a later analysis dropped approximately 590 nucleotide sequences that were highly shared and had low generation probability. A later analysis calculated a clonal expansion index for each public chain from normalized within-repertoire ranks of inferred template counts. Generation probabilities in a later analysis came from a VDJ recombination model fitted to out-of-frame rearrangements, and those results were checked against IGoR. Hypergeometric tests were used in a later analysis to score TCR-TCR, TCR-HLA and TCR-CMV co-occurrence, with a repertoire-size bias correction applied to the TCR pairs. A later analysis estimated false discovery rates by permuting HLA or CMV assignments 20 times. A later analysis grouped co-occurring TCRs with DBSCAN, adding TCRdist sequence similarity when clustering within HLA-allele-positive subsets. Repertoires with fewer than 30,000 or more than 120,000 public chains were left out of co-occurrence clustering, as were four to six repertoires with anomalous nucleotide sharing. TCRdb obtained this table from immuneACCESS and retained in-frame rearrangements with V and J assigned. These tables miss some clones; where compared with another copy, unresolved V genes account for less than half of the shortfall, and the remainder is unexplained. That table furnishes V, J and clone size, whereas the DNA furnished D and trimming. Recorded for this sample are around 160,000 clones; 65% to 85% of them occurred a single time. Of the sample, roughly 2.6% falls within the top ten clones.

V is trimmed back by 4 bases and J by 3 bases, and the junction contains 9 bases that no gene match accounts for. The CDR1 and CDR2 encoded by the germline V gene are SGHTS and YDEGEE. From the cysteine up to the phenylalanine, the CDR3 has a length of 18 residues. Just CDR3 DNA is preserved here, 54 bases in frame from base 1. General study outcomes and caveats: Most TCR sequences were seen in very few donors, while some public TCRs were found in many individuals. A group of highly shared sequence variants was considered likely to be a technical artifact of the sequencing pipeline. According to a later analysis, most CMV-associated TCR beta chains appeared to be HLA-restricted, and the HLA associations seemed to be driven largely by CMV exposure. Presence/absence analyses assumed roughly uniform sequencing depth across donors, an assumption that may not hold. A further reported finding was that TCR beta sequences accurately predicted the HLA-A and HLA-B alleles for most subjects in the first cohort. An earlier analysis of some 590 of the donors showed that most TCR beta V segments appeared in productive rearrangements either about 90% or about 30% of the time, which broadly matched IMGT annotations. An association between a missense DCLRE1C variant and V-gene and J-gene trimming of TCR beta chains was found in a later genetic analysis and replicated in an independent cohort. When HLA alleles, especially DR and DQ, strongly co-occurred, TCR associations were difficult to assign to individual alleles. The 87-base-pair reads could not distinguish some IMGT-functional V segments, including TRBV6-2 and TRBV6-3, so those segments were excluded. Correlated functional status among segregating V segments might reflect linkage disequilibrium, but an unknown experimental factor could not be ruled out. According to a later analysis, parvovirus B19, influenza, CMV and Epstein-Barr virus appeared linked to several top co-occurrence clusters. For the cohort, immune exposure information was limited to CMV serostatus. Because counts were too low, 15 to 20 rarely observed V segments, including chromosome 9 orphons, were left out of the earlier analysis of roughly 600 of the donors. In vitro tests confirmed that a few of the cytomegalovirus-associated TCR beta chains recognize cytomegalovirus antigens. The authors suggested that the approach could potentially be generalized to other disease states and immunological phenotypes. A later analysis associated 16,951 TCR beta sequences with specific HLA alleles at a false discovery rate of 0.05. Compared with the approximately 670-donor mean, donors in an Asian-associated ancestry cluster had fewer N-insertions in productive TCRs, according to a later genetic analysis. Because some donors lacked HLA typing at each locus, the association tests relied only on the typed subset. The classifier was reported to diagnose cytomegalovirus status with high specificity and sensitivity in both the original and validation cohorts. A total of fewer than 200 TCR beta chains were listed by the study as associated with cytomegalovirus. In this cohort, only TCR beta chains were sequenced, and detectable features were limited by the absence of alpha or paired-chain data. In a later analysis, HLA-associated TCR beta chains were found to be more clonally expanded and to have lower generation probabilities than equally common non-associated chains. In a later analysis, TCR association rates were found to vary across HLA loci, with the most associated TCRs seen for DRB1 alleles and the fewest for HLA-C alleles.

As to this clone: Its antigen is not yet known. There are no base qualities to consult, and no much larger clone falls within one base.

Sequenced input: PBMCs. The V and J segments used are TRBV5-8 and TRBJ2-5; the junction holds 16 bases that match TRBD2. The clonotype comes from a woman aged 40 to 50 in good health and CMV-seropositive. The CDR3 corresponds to CASSPGLAGGFTEETQYF. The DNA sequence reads TGTGCCAGCAGCCCGGGACTAGCGGGAGGGTTTACTGAAGAGACCCAGTACTTC.